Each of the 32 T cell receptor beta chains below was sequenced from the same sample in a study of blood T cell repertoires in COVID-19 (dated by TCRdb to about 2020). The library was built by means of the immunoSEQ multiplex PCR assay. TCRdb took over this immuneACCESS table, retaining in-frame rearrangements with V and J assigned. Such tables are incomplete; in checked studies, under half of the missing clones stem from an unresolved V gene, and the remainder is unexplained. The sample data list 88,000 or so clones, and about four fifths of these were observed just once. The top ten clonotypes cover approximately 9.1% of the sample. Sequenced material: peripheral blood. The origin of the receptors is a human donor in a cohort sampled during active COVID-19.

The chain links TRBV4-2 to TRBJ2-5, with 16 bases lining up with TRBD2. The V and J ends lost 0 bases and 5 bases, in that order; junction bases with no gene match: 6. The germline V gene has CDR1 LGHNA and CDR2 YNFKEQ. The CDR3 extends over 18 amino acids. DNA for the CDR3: TGTGCCAGCAGCCAAGATGGGACTAGCGGGGGGGCCAGGGAGACCCAGTACTTC. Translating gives CASSQDGTSGGARETQYF.

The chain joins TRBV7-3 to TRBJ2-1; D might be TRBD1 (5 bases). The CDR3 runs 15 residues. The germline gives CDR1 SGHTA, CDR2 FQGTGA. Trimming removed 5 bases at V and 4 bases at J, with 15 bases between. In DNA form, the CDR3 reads TGTGCCAGCAGCCGTGGGGCAGGCCTATACAATGAGCAGTTCTTC. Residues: CASSRGAGLYNEQFF.

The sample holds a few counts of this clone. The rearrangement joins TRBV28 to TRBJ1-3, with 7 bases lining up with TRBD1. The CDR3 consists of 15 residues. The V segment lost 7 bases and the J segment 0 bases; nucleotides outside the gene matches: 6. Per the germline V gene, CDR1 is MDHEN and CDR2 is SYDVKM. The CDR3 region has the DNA TGTGCCAGCACCGCGACAGGGAGCTCTGGAAACACCATATATTTT. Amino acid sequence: CASTATGSSGNTIYF.

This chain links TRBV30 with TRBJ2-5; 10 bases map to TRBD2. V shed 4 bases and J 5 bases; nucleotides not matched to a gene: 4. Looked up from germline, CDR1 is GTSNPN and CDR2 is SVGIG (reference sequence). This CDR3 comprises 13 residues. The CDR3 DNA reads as TGTGCCTGGACCCAGACTAGCGGGGAGACCCAGTACTTC. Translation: CAWTQTSGETQYF.

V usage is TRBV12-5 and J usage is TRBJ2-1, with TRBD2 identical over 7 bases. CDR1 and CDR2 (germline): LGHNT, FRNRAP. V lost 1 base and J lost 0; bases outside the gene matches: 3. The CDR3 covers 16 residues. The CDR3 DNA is TGTGCTAGTGGTTTGGAGCGGGGTAGCTCCTACAATGAGCAGTTCTTC. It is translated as CASGLERGSSYNEQFF.

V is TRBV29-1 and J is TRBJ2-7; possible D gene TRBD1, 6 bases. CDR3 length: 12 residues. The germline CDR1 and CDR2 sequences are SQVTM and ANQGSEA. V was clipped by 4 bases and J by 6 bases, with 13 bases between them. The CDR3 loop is CSVVRDNREQYF. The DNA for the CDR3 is TGCAGCGTTGTTAGGGACAACCGCGAGCAGTACTTC.

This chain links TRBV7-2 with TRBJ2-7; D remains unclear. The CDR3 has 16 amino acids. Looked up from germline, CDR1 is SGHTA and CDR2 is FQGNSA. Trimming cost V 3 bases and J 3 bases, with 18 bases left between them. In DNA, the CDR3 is TGTGCCAGCAGCTTTGCTGCTGCAGGCCCCAACTACGAGCAGTACTTC. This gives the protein CASSFAAAGPNYEQYF.

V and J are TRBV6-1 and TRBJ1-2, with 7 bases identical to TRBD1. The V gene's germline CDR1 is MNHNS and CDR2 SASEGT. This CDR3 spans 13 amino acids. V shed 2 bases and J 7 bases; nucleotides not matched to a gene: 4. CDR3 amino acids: CASSESGGGGYTF. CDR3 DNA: TGTGCCAGCAGTGAATCAGGGGGTGGTGGCTACACCTTC.

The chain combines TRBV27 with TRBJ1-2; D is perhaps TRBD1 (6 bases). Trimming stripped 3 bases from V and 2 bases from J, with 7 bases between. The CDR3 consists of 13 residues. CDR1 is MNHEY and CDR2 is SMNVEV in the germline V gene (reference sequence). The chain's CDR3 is CASSFRGNYGYTF. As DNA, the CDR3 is TGTGCCAGCAGTTTCAGGGGAAACTATGGCTACACCTTC.

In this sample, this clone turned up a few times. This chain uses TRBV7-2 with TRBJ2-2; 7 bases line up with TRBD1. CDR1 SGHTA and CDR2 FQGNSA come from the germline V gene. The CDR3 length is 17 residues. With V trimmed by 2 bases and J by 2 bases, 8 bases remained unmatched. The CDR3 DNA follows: TGTGCCAGCAGCTTAAAAGAGAGGGGGCCCAACACCGGGGAGCTGTTTTTT. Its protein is CASSLKERGPNTGELFF.

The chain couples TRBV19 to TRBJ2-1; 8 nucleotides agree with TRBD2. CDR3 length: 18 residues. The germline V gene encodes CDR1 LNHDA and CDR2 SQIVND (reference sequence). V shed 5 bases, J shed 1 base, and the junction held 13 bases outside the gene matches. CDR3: CASSQAGGSLSSYNEQFF. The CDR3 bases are TGTGCCAGTAGTCAGGCGGGGGGCTCTCTTTCTTCCTACAATGAGCAGTTCTTC.

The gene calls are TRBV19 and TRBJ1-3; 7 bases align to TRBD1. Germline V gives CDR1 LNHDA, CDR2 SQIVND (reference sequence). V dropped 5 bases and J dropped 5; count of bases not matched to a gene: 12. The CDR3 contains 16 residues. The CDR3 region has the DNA TGTGCCAGTAGTTCAAACCGGGACAGACCCCGAAACACCATATATTTT. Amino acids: CASSSNRDRPRNTIYF.

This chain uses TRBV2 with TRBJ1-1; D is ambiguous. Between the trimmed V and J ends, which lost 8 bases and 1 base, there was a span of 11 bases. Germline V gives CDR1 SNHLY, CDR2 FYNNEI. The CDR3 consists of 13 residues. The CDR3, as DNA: TGTGCCAGCGGCGGTCGGGGGAACACTGAAGCTTTCTTT. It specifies CASGGRGNTEAFF. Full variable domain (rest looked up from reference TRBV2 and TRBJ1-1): EPEVTQTPSHQVTQMGQEVILRCVPISNHLYFYWYRQILGQKVEFLVSFYNNEISEKSEIFDDQFSVERPDGSNFTLKIRSTKLEDSAMYFCASGGRGNTEAFFGQGTRLTVV.

CDR3 sequence (DNA): TGCGCCAGCAGCTCACAGGGGGATAATTCACCCCTCCACTTT. This gives the protein CASSSQGDNSPLHF. The gene calls are TRBV5-1 and TRBJ1-6, with TRBD1 matching 8 bases. The germline V gene has CDR1 SGHRS and CDR2 YFSETQ. CDR3 length equals 14 residues. V lost 3 bases to trimming and J lost 5 bases; unmatched junction nucleotides: 1.

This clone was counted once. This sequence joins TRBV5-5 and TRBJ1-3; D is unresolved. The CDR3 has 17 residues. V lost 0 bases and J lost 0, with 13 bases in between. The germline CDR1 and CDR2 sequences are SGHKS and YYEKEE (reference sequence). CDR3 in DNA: TGTGCCAGCAGCTTGGTGGTCCAGGCCTACTCTGGAAACACCATATATTTT. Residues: CASSLVVQAYSGNTIYF.

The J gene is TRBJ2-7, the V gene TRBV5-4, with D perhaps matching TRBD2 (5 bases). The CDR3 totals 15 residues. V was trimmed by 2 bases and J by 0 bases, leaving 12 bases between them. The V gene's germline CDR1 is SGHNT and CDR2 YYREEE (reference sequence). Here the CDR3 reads CASSLPFGSSYEQYF. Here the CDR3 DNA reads TGTGCCAGCAGCTTACCCTTTGGGAGCTCCTACGAGCAGTACTTC.

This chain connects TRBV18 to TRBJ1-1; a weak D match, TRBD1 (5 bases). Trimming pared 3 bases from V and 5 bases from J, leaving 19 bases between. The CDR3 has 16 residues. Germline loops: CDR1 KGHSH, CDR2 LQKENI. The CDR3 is CASSPLRGGGTTEAFF. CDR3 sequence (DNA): TGTGCCAGCTCACCTTTACGGGGGGGAGGAACAACTGAAGCTTTCTTT.

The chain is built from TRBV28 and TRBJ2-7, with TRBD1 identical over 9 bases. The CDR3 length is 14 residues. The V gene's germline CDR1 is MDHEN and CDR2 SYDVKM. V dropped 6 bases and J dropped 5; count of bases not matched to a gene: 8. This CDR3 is CASSRPGTGNEQYF. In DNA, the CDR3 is TGTGCCAGCAGCCGACCAGGGACAGGGAACGAGCAGTACTTC.

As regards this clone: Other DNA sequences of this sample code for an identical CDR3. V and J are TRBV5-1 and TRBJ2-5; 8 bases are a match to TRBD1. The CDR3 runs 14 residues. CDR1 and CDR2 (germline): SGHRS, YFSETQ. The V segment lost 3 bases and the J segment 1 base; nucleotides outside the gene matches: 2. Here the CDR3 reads CASSSTGGQETQYF. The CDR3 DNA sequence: TGCGCCAGCAGCTCAACAGGGGGCCAAGAGACCCAGTACTTC.

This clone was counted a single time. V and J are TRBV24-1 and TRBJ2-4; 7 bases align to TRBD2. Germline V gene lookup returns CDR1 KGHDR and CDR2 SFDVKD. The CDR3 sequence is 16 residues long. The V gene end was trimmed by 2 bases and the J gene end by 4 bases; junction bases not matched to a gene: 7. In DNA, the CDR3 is TGTGCCACCAGTGATTCCCTGGGGGGGTCAAAAAACATTCAGTACTTC. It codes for CATSDSLGGSKNIQYF.

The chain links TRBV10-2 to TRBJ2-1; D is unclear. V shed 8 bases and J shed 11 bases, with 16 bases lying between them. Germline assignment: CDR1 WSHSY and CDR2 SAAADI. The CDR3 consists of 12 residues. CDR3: CASGSSGKKQFF. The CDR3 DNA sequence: TGCGCCAGCGGTTCCAGTGGTAAAAAGCAGTTCTTC.

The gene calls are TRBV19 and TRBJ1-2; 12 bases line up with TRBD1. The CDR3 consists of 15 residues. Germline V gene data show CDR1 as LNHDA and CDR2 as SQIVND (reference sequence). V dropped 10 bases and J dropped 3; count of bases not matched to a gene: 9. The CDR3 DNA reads TGTGCCATCGCGCGAGGGACAGGGGGCGACTATGGCTACACCTTC. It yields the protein CAIARGTGGDYGYTF. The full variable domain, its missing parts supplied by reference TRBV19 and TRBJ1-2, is DGGITQSPKYLFRKEGQNVTLSCEQNLNHDAMYWYRQDPGQGLRLIYYSQIVNDFQKGDIAEGYSVSREKKESFPLTVTSAQKNPTAFYLCAIARGTGGDYGYTFGSGTRLTVV.

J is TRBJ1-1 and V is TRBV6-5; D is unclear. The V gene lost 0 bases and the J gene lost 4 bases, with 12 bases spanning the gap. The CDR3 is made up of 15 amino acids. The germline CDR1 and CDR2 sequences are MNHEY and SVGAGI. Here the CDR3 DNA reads TGTGCCAGCAGTTACTCAGGGAGAGGGAGCACTGAAGCTTTCTTT. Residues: CASSYSGRGSTEAFF.

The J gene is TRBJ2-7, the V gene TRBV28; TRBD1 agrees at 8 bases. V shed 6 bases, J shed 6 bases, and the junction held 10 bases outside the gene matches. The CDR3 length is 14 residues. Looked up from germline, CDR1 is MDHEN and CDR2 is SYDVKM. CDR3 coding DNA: TGTGCCAGCAGCCCGAAGGACAGGGTCGGCGAGCAGTACTTC. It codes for CASSPKDRVGEQYF. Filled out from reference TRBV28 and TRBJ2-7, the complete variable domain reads DVKVTQSSRYLVKRTGEKVFLECVQDMDHENMFWYRQDPGLGLRLIYFSYDVKMKEKGDIPEGYSVSREKKERFSLILESASTNQTSMYLCASSPKDRVGEQYFGPGTRLTVT.

The CDR3 here is CASSLADRGGIYSNQPQHF. The CDR3 DNA reads TGTGCCAGCAGCTTGGCGGACAGGGGGGGCATATATAGCAATCAGCCCCAGCATTTT. The chain couples TRBV5-8 to TRBJ1-5, with TRBD1 matching over 10 bases. Germline V gene data show CDR1 as SGHTS and CDR2 as YDEGEE. After removal of 0 bases from V and 0 bases from J, the junction contained 9 bases not matched to a gene. The CDR3 runs 19 residues.

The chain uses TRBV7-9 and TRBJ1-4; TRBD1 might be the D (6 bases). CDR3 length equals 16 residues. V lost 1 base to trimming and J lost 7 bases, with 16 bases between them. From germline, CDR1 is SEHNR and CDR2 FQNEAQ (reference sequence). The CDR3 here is CASSLGSLGAGEKLFF. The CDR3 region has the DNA TGTGCCAGCAGCTTAGGATCGCTGGGGGCGGGTGAAAAACTGTTTTTT.

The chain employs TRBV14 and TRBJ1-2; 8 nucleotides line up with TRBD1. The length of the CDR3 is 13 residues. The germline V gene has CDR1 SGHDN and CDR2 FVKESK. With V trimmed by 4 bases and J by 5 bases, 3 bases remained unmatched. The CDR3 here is CASSPGTGYGYTF. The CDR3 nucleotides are TGTGCCAGCAGCCCCGGGACAGGTTATGGCTACACCTTC. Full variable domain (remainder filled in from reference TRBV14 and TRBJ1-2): EAGVTQFPSHSVIEKGQTVTLRCDPISGHDNLYWYRRVMGKEIKFLLHFVKESKQDESGMPNNRFLAERTGGTYSTLKVQPAELEDSGVYFCASSPGTGYGYTFGSGTRLTVV.

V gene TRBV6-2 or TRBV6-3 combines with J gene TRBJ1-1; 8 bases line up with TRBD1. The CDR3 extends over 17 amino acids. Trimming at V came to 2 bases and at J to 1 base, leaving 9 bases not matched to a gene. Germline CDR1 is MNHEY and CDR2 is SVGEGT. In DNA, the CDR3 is TGTGCCAGCAGTTACCCCGACAGGGGCGGGGGGAACACTGAAGCTTTCTTT. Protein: CASSYPDRGGGNTEAFF.

The CDR3 DNA is TGTGCTAGTGGTTCCTATGGCGGGCCCGGCGGAAACATTCAGTACTTC. This translates into CASGSYGGPGGNIQYF. J is TRBJ2-4 and V is TRBV12-5, with D tentatively TRBD2 (5 bases). V was trimmed by 4 bases and J by 6 bases, leaving 19 bases between them. Looked up from germline, CDR1 is LGHNT and CDR2 is FRNRAP. The CDR3 runs to 16 residues. Variable domain in full (rest from reference TRBV12-5 and TRBJ2-4): DARVTQTPRHKVTEMGQEVTMRCQPILGHNTVFWYRQTMMQGLELLAYFRNRAPLDDSGMPKDRFSAEMPDATLATLKIQPSEPRDSAVYFCASGSYGGPGGNIQYFGAGTRLSVL.

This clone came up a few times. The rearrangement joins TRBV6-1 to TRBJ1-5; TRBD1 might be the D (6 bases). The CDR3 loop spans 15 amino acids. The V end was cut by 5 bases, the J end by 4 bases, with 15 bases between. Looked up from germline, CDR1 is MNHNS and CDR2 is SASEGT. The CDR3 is CASSSGTSGNQPQHF. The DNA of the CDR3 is TGTGCCAGCAGTTCCGGGACATCGGGAAATCAGCCCCAGCATTTT.

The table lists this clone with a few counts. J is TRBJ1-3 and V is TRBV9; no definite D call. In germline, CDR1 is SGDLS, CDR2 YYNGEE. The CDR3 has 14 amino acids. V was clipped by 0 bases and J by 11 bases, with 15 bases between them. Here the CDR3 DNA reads TGTGCCAGCAGCGTAGTCCAGGCCCCCGACCCCATATATTTT. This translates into CASSVVQAPDPIYF.

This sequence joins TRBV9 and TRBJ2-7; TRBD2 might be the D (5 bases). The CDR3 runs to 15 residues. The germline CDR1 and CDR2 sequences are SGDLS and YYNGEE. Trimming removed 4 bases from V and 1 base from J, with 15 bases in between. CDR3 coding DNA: TGTGCCAGCAGCCCCCAGACGGGGAGTTCCTACGAGCAGTACTTC. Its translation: CASSPQTGSSYEQYF.